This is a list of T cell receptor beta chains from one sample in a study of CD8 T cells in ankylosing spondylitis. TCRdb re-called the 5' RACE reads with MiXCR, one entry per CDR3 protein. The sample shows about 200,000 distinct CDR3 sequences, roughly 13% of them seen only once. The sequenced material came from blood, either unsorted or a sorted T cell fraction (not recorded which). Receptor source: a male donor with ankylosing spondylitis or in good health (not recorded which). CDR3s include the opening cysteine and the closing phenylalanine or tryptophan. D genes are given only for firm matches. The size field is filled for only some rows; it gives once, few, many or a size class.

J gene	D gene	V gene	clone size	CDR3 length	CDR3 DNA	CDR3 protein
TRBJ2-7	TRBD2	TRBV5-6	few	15	TGTGCCAGCTCCGATTATAAGCGGGAGGCCTACGAGCAGTACTTC	CASSDYKREAYEQYF
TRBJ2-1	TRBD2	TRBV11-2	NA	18	TGTGCCAGCAGCTTAGTCACACTAGCGGGAGGGCCACGGAATGAGCAGTTCTTC	CASSLVTLAGGPRNEQFF
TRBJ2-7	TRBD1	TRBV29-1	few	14	TGCAGCGTGATGGGACAGGGCACTCTCTACGAGCAGTACTTC	CSVMGQGTLYEQYF
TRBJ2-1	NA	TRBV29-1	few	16	TGCAGCGTTGAAGGGCCCGATTATAGCTCCTACAATGAGCAGTTCTTC	CSVEGPDYSSYNEQFF
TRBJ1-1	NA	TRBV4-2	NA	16	TGTGCCAGCAGCCAGGCGGCAGGGGTAGGGGACACTGAAGCTTTCTTT	CASSQAAGVGDTEAFF
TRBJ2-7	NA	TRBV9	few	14	TGTGCCAGCAGCGTAGGGGACACAGCCTACGAGCAGTACTTC	CASSVGDTAYEQYF
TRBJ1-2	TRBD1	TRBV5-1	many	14	TGCGCCAGCAGCCTGTTCAGGGGGGTCTATGGCTACACCTTC	CASSLFRGVYGYTF
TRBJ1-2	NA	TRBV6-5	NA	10	TGTGCCGTGGGCAGCCCCGGCTACACCTTC	CAVGSPGYTF
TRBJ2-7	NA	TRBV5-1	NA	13	TGCGCCAGCAGCCTGGGGCGAACCTACGAGCAGTACTTC	CASSLGRTYEQYF
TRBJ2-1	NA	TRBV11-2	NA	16	TGTGCCAGCAGCCCCCAGGCGGCAGCCTCCTACAATGAGCAGTTCTTC	CASSPQAAASYNEQFF
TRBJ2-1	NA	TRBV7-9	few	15	TGTGCCAGCAGCTTCCTAATGGGCGCCTACAATGAGCAGTTCTTC	CASSFLMGAYNEQFF
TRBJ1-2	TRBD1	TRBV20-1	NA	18	TGCAGTGCTAGAGTCCTAACCGGGACAGGGGGCTCCCTCAACGGCTACACCTTC	CSARVLTGTGGSLNGYTF
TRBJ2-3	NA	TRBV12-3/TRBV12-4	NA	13	TGTGCCAGCACCCCCGGCAGCCCAGATACGCAGTATTTT	CASTPGSPDTQYF
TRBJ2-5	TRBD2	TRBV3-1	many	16	TGTGCCAGCAGCCAAGGGCTAGCGGTAGTACAAGAGACCCAGTACTTC	CASSQGLAVVQETQYF
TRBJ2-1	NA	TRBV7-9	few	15	TGTGCCAGCAGCTCTGCGGCAAGCTCCTACAATGAGCAGTTCTTC	CASSSAASSYNEQFF
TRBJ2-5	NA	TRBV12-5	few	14	TGTGCTAGTGGTTTGCTCGGAGGGGAGGAGACCCAGTACTTC	CASGLLGGEETQYF
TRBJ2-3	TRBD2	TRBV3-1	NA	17	TGTGCCAGCAGCCAAGTAGGCGGGAGGTTGGTGACAGATACGCAGTATTTT	CASSQVGGRLVTDTQYF
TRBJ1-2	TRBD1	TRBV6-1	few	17	TGTGCCAGCAGTGGAACTCTCCAGGGGACAGGGGCCCTACTGAGCACCTTC	CASSGTLQGTGALLSTF
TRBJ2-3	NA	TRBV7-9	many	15	TGTGCCAGCAGCCCTTACGGCAGGGATACAGATACGCAGTATTTT	CASSPYGRDTDTQYF
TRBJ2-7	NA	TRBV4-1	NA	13	TGCGCCAGCAGCCCTATGGCGGGGTCCGAGCAGTACTTC	CASSPMAGSEQYF
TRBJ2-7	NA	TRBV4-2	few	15	TGTGCCAGCAGCCAAGGACAGTCCATAACCTACGAGCAGTACTTC	CASSQGQSITYEQYF
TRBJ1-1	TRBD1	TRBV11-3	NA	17	TGTGCCAGCAGCCTCGGACAGGGGCAAATAGGGGACACTGAAGCTTTCTTT	CASSLGQGQIGDTEAFF
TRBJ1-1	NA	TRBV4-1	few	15	TGCGCCAGCAGCCAAGGAAGGGTACCCAGCACTGAAGCTTTCTTT	CASSQGRVPSTEAFF
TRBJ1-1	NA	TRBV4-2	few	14	TGTGCCAGCATGGGGGCACCCGCGAACACTGAAGCTTTCTTT	CASMGAPANTEAFF
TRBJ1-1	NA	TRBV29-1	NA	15	TGCAGCGTTGCCTCACCTCAGGACTCGCTCACTGAAGCTTTCTTT	CSVASPQDSLTEAFF
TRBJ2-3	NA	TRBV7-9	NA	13	TGTGCCAGCAGCTTAGTTGCCCCAGATACGCAGTATTTT	CASSLVAPDTQYF
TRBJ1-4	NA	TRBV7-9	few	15	TGTGCCAGCAGCGACGAACAGAGCCTTAATGAAAAACTGTTTTTT	CASSDEQSLNEKLFF
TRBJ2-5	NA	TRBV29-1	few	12	TGCAGCGTCCCGACAGCACAAGAGACCCAGTACTTC	CSVPTAQETQYF
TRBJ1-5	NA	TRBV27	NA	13	TGTGCCAGCAGTTTTGGCGGGAATCAGCCCCAGCATTTT	CASSFGGNQPQHF
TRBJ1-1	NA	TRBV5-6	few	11	TGTGCCAGCAGCTTGGCGCGAGAAGCTTTCTTT	CASSLAREAFF
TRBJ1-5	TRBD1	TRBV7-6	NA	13	TGTGCCAGCAGCGCAGACAGGGACCAGCCCCAGCATTTT	CASSADRDQPQHF
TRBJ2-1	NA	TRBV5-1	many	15	TGCGCCAGCAGCTTGTGGCTTAAGGGCTACAATGAGCAGTTCTTC	CASSLWLKGYNEQFF
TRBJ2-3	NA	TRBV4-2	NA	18	TGTGCCAGCAGCCTACCCCTGGGGGGCTATCGGGGCGCAGATACGCAGTATTTT	CASSLPLGGYRGADTQYF
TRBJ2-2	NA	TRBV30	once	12	TGTGCCTGCCAAAGAGCAGGGGGGGAGCTGTTTTTT	CACQRAGGELFF
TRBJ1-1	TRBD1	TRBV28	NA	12	TGTGCCAGCACCGACAGGGACACTGAAGCTTTCTTT	CASTDRDTEAFF
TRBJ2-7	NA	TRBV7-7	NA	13	TGTGCCATCATTCCCCCGGGACAACGAGAGCAGTACTTC	CAIIPPGQREQYF
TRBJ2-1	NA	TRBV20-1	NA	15	TGCAGTGCTATTAGCATCGGGGGGCCTTACAATGAGCAGTTCTTC	CSAISIGGPYNEQFF
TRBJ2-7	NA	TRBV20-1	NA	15	TGCAGTGCTAGAGCTCGGGACCCGAGCTCCTACGAGCAGTACTTC	CSARARDPSSYEQYF
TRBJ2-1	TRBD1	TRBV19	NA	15	TGTGCCAGTAGTATAGGACAGGGGATAGCAAATGAGCAGTTCTTC	CASSIGQGIANEQFF
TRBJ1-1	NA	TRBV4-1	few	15	TGCGCCAGCAGCCAAGATCGGGGGGAGGTGGGGGAAGCTTTCTTT	CASSQDRGEVGEAFF
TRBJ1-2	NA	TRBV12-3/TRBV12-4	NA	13	TGTGCCAGCAGTTTAGGCGGGGGCGATGGCTACACCTTC	CASSLGGGDGYTF
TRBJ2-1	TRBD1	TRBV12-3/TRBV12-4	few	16	TGTGCCAGCAGTTTAGACCGGGACAGGGGTAGCAATGAGCAGTTCTTC	CASSLDRDRGSNEQFF
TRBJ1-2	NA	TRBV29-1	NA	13	TGCAGCGTTGAAGACGGCAAAGTCTATGGCTACACCTTC	CSVEDGKVYGYTF
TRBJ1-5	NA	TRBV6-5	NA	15	TGTGCCAGCAGTTACGGGCACCCCCCCGTAGGGCCCCAGCATTTT	CASSYGHPPVGPQHF
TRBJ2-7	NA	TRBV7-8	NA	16	TGTGCCAGCAGCTTAGTTGGAGGGGGGCCTTCCTACGAGCAGTACTTC	CASSLVGGGPSYEQYF
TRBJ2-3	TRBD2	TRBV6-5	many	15	TGTGCCAGCAGTGTACTAGCGGGAGAGACAGATACGCAGTATTTT	CASSVLAGETDTQYF
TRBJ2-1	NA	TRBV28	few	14	TGTGCCAGCAGCCCCGTCAGGGAAAACAATGAGCAGTTCTTC	CASSPVRENNEQFF
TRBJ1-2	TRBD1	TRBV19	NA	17	TGTGCCAGTAGTCCCCTCGTGGACAGGGAAGACAACTATGGCTACACCTTC	CASSPLVDREDNYGYTF
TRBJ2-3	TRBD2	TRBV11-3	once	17	TGTGCCAGCAGCCCGCAGCCGGGACTAGCCTCATCAGATACGCAGTATTTT	CASSPQPGLASSDTQYF
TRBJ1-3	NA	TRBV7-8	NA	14	TGTGCCAGCAGCCAAGGGGGGACTGGAAACACCATATATTTT	CASSQGGTGNTIYF
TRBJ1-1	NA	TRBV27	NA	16	TGTGCCAGCAGTTTAGATAGAAACAGGGACGTAACTGAAGCTTTCTTT	CASSLDRNRDVTEAFF
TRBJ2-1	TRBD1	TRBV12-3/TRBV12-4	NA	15	TGTGCCAGCACCGAAGTCGGACAGGGGAACAATGAGCAGTTCTTC	CASTEVGQGNNEQFF
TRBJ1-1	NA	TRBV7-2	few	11	TGTGCCAGCACTCCGGACACTGAAGCTTTCTTT	CASTPDTEAFF
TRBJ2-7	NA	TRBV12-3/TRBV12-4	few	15	TGTGCCAGCAGTTTAAAGGCTGATAGCTCCTACGAGCAGTACTTC	CASSLKADSSYEQYF
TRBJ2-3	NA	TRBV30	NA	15	TGTGCCTGGAGTGAGGGTCACGGGGTGCGTGATACGCAGTATTTT	CAWSEGHGVRDTQYF
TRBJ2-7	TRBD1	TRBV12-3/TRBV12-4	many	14	TGTGCCAGCAGTAGCGGGGACAGGGGTTACGAGCAGTACTTC	CASSSGDRGYEQYF
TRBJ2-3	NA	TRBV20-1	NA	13	TGCAGTGCTAGGGTGTTTGGTACAGATACGCAGTATTTT	CSARVFGTDTQYF
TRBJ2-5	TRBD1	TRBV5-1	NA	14	TGCGCCAGCTATCCGGGACAGGGGACAGAGACCCAGTACTTC	CASYPGQGTETQYF
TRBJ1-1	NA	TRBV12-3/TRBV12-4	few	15	TGTGCCAGCAGTTTAGCCGGGACTTCGAACACTGAAGCTTTCTTT	CASSLAGTSNTEAFF